This T cell receptor beta chain stems from a study of T cells in Graves' hyperthyroidism and ophthalmopathy. Findings and caveats of the study: Ophthalmopathy cases were set apart from stable hyperthyroidism by a 13 V-J model. Ophthalmopathy, which appeared later, was predicted by the model a median approximately 6 months before onset.

Authors of the study amplified TCR beta CDR3 regions from RNA transcripts. RT-PCR in the first round (using the HTBI primer set) targeted the TCR CDR3. TCRdb passed the multiplex PCR reads through MiXCR, listing each CDR3 protein once. The sample carries under 40,000 distinct CDR3 sequences, approximately 52% recorded once. At least ten counts were recorded for this clonotype. Its antigen remains unknown. With 0 bases removed from V and 5 bases from J, the gap between germline ends came to 11 bases. The germline gives CDR1 SGDLS, CDR2 YYNGEE. The CDR3 consists of 14 residues. The diagnostic basis comprised clinical symptoms, serum thyroxine and TRAb, thyroid ultrasound and orbital computed tomography. Fresh peripheral blood, under 13 ml, yielded the PBMCs.

The sequenced material came from blood. The chain is built from TRBV9 and TRBJ1-2; D is ambiguous. The TCR was taken from a woman aged 40 to 50 with Graves' ophthalmopathy. CDR3 in DNA: TGTGCCAGCAGCGTAGATCCCGAGGGATATGGCTACACCTTC. It is translated as CASSVDPEGYGYTF.